This TCR beta chain was recorded in a study of T-cell reconstitution after alpha-beta-depleted transplantation in children. As it was prepared, the TCRbeta library received unique molecular identifiers. TCRdb fed the PCR reads into MiXCR, producing one record per CDR3 protein. The sample includes approximately 510,000 distinct CDR3 sequences, around 20% of them seen just once. This CDR3 region has 16 residues. V gave up 1 base and J gave up 7 bases; unmatched junction bases: 9. Germline V gives CDR1 MNHNS, CDR2 SASEGT. This clonotype appeared a few times. The material sequenced was PBMCs from the stem cell graft donor, taken from the stem cell graft. This chain links TRBV6-1 with TRBJ2-1, with 8 bases aligning to TRBD2. This receptor was identified in a human donor who donated a stem cell graft to a child with acute lymphoblastic leukemia. CDR3 bases: TGTGCCAGCAGTGAAGGAAGAGCGGGAGTTCGGAATGAGCAGTTCTTC. It yields the protein CASSEGRAGVRNEQFF.